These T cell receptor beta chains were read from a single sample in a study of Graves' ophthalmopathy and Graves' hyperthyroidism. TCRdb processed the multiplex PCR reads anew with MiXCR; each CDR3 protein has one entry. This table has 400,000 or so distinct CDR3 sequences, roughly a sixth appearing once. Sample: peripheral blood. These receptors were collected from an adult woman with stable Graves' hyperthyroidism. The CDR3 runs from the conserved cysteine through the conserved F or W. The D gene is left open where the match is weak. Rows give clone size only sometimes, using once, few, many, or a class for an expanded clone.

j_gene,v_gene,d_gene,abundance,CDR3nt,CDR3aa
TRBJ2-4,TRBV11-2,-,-,TGTGCCAGCAGCAAGACCGGAGCCGCCGGGAACATTCAGTACTTC,CASSKTGAAGNIQYF
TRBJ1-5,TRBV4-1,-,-,TGCGCCAGCAGCCGGACCGCGGGGGGTGACAATCATCCCCAGCATTTT,CASSRTAGGDNHPQHF
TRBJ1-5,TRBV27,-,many,TGTGCCAGCAGTTCGCGAAGTTGGAATCAGCCCCAGCATTTT,CASSSRSWNQPQHF
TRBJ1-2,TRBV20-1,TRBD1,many,TGCAGTGCTAGAGACCTTAGGGACAGCCTTAACTATGGCTACACCTTC,CSARDLRDSLNYGYTF
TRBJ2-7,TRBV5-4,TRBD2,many,TGTGCCAGCAGCTTCCTAGCGGGAGGCTCCGCGGCCTACGAGCAGTACTTC,CASSFLAGGSAAYEQYF
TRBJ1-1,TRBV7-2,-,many,TGTGCCAGCAGCTTAGGGATAAGGGCGAAAGCTTTCTTT,CASSLGIRAKAFF
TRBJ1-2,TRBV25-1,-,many,TGTGCCAGCAGTGGGATCAAGGGGGACCACTATGGCTACACCTTC,CASSGIKGDHYGYTF
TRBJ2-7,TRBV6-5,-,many,TGTGCCAGCAGTTACCCTACCCCACTAGCTAAGCAGTACTTC,CASSYPTPLAKQYF
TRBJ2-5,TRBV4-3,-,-,TGCGCCAGCAGCCAATCCTACACGAAGAGAGGAGAGACCCAGTACTTC,CASSQSYTKRGETQYF
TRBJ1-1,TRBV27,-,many,TGTGCCAGCAGTTTATATGGGGGCACTGAAGCTTTCTTT,CASSLYGGTEAFF
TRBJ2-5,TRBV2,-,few,TGTGCCAGCAGTGAAGGGGTGGACCTGGTGCCCCAGTACTTC,CASSEGVDLVPQYF
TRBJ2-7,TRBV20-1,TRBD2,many,TGCAGTGCTAGAGATTTGAGCCCGGGACTAGAGATCATAGACGAGTACGAGCAGTACTTC,CSARDLSPGLEIIDEYEQYF
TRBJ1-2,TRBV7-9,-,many,TGTGCCAGCAGCTTAACAGCTTCCTATGGCTACACCTTC,CASSLTASYGYTF
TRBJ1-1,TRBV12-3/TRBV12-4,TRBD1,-,TGTGCCAGCAGTCCCTCGACAGGGGTTGGCACTGAAGCTTTCTTT,CASSPSTGVGTEAFF
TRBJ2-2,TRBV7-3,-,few,TGTGCCAGCAGCTTAGACAGATCGAACACCGGGGAGCTGTTTTTT,CASSLDRSNTGELFF
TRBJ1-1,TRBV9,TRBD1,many,TGTGCCAGCAGCCCCGAGGACAGGCCAATGAACACTGAAGCTTTCTTT,CASSPEDRPMNTEAFF
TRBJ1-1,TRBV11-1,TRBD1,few,TGTGCCAGCAGCTCCTCCTGGGGACAGGGTTTGAGGGACACTGAAGCTTTCTTT,CASSSSWGQGLRDTEAFF
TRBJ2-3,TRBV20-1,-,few,TGCAGTGCGAACACAGGGCCGGATACGCAGTATTTT,CSANTGPDTQYF
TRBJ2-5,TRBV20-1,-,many,TGCAGTGCTAGAAGGCCGGAGGAGACCCAGTACTTC,CSARRPEETQYF
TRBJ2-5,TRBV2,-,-,TGTGCCAGCCTCCCGGGGGTTGAAGAGACCCAGTACTTC,CASLPGVEETQYF
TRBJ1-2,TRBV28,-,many,TGTGCCAGCAGTTTACTGTACCACTATGGCTACACCTTC,CASSLLYHYGYTF
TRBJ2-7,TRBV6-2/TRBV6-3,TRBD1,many,TGTGCCAGCAGTAGACAGGGTCCCGGCGAGCAGTACTTC,CASSRQGPGEQYF
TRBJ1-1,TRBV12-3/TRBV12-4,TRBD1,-,TGTGCCAGCAGTTCCTACAGGGGTTTGAACACTGAAGCTTTCTTT,CASSSYRGLNTEAFF
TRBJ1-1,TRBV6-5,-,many,TGTGCCAGCAGTTATACCCCCGGTGGGAACACTGAAGCTTTCTTT,CASSYTPGGNTEAFF
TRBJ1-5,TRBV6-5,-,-,TGTGCCAGCAGTTCGGTCGGGCAGCCCCAGCATTTT,CASSSVGQPQHF
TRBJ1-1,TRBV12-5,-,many,TGTGCTAGTGGTTTGGGGCAGGGGAACAGTGAAGCTTTCTTT,CASGLGQGNSEAFF
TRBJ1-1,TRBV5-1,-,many,TGCGCCAGCAGCTTGATCACAGGGCGGGGCACTGAAGCTTTCTTT,CASSLITGRGTEAFF
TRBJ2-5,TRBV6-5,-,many,TGTGCCAGCAGTTACTCGGTTGAGGCAGGCTTAGAGACCCAGTACTTC,CASSYSVEAGLETQYF